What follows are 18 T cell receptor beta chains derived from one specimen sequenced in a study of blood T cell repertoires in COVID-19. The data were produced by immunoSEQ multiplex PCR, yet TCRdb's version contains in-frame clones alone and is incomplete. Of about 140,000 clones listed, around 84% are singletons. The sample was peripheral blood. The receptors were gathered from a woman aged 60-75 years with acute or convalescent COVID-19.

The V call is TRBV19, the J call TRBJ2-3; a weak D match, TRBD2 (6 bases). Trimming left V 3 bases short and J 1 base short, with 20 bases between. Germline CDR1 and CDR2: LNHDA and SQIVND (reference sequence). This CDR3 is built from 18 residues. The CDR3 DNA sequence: TGTGCCAGTAGTATTGAACACTTCGGCGGGGCTCGCACAGATACGCAGTATTTT. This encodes CASSIEHFGGARTDTQYF.

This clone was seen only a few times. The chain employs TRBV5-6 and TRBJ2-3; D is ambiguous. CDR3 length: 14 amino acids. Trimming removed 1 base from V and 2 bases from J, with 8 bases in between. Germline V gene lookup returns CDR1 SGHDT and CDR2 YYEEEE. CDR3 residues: CASSLPKHTDTQYF. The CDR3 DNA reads TGTGCCAGCAGCTTGCCCAAGCACACAGATACGCAGTATTTT.

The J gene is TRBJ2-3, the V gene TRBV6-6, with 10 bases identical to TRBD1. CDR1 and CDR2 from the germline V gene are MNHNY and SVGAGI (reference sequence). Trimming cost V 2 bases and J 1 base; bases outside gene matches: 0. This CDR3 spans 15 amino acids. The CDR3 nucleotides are TGTGCCAGCAGTTACGGGACAGGGGGCACAGATACGCAGTATTTT. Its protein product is CASSYGTGGTDTQYF.

The CDR3 is CASNSRTGELFF. The CDR3 bases are TGTGCCAGCAACAGTCGGACCGGGGAGCTGTTTTTT. The chain combines TRBV2 with TRBJ2-2; D remains unclear. The germline gives CDR1 SNHLY, CDR2 FYNNEI. This CDR3 spans 12 amino acids. The germline V and J ends were trimmed by 7 bases and 5 bases, with 8 bases remaining between them.

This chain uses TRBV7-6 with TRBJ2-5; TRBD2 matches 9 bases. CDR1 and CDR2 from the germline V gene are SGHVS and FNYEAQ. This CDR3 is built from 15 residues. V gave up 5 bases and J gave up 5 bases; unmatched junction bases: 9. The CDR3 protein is CASSLAGTSRETQYF. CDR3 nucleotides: TGTGCCAGCAGCCTCGCCGGGACTAGCAGGGAGACCCAGTACTTC.

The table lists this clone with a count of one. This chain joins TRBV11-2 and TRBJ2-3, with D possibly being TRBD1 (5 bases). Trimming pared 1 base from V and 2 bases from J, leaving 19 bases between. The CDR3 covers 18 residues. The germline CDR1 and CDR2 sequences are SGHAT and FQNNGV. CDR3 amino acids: CASSLGRQNPLSTDTQYF. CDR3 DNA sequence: TGTGCCAGCAGCTTAGGTAGACAGAACCCACTTTCCACAGATACGCAGTATTTT.

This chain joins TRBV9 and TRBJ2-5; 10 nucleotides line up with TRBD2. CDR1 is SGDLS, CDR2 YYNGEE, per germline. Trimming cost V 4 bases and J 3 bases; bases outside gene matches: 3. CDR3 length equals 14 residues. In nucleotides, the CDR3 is TGTGCCAGCAGCCCAGCGGGGGGGAAAGAGACCCAGTACTTC. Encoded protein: CASSPAGGKETQYF.

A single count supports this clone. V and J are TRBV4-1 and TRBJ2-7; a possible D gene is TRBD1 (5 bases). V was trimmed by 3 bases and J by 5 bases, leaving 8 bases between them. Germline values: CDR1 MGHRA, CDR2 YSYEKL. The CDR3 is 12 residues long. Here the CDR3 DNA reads TGCGCCAGCAGCCACCCCAGGGACGAGCAGTACTTC. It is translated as CASSHPRDEQYF.

Here the CDR3 reads CASRRTSGGGNEQFF. The CDR3 nucleotides read TGTGCCAGCAGACGAACTAGCGGGGGGGGCAATGAGCAGTTCTTC. The V call is TRBV2, the J call TRBJ2-1; TRBD2 aligns across 13 bases. The CDR3 has 15 residues. Trimming took 6 bases from V and 6 from J; bases not matched to a gene: 5. Germline-derived CDR1 and CDR2 are SNHLY and FYNNEI.

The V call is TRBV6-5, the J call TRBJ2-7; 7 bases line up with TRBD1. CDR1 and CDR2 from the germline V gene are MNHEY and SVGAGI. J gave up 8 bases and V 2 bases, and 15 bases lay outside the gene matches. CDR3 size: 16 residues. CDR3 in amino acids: CASSYRWTGKDFKQYF. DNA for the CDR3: TGTGCCAGCAGTTACAGGTGGACAGGCAAAGATTTCAAGCAGTACTTC.

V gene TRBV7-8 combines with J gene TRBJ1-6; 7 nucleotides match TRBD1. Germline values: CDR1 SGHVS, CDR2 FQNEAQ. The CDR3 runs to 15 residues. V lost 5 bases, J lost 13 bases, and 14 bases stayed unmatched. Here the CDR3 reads CASSPTGTAASPLHF. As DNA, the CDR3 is TGTGCCAGCAGCCCTACCGGGACAGCGGCGTCGCCCCTCCACTTT.

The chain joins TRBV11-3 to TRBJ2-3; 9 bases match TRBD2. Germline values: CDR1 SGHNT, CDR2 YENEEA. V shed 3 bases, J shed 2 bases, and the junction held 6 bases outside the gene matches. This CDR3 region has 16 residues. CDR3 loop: CASSFVAGGVTDTQYF. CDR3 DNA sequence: TGTGCCAGCAGCTTCGTCGCGGGGGGGGTCACAGATACGCAGTATTTT.

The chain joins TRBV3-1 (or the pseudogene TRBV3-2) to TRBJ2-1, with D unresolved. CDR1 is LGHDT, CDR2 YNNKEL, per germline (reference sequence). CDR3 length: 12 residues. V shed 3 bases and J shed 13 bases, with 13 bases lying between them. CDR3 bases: TGTGCCAGCAGCCAGAGGAGTACGGAACAGTTCTTC. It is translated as CASSQRSTEQFF.

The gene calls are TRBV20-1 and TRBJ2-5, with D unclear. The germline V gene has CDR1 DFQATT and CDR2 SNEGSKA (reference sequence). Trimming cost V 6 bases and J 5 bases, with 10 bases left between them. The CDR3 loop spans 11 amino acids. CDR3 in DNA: TGCAGTGCCGTTCTGCGGGAGACCCAGTACTTC. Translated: CSAVLRETQYF.

The chain's CDR3 is CASSPTGYNQPQHF. The CDR3 DNA is TGTGCCAGCAGCCCCACAGGTTACAATCAGCCCCAGCATTTT. The V gene is TRBV6-2 or TRBV6-3, the J gene TRBJ1-5; D perhaps matches TRBD1 (5 bases). V lost 6 bases to trimming and J lost 3 bases, with 12 bases between them. The CDR3 has 14 amino acids. Germline loops: CDR1 MNHEY, CDR2 SVGEGT.

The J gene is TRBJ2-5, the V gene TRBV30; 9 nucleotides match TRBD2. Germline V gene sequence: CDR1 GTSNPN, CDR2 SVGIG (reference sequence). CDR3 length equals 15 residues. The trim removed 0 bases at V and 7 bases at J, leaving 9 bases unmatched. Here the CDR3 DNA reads TGTGCCTGGAGTGTAAACGCGGGGGGGCCGACGACCCAGTACTTC. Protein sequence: CAWSVNAGGPTTQYF. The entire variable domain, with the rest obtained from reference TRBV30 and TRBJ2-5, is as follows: SQTIHQWPATLVQPVGSPLSLECTVEGTSNPNLYWYRQAAGRGLQLLFYSVGIGQISSEVPQNLSASRPQDRQFILSSKKLLLSDSGFYLCAWSVNAGGPTTQYFGPGTRLLVL.

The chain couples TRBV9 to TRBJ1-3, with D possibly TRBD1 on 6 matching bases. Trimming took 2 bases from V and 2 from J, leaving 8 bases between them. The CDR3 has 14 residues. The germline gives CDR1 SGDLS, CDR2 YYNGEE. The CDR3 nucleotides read TGTGCCAGCAGCGTGACAGGAGCTGGAAACACCATATATTTT. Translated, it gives CASSVTGAGNTIYF.

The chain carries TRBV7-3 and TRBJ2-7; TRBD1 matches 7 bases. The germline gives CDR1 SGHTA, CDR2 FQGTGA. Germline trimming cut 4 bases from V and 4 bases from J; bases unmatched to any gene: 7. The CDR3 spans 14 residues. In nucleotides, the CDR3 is TGTGCCAGCAGCTCGCATCCGACAGGGTACGAGCAGTACTTC. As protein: CASSSHPTGYEQYF. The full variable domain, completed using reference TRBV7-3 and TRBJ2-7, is GAGVSQTPSNKVTEKGKYVELRCDPISGHTALYWYRQSLGQGPEFLIYFQGTGAADDSGLPNDRFFAVRPEGSVSTLKIQRTERGDSAVYLCASSSHPTGYEQYFGPGTRLTVT.